What follows describes a single T cell receptor (beta chain). This CDR3 region has 15 residues. V was cut by 2 bases and J by 2 bases, with 7 bases left in between. CDR1 and CDR2 from the germline V gene are MNHEY and SMNVEV (reference sequence). Authors' processing steps: Reference gene primer amplification gave estimated nucleated cell counts. The protocol was immunoSEQ multiplex PCR, while the TCRdb copy is restricted to in-frame clones and leaves out a portion. The D gene and trimming were derived from the DNA, and the V and J assignments and clone size from that table. The sample carries about 200,000 clones, over 80% recorded once. The sample belongs to a study of blood T cell repertoires in COVID-19. For the study at large: PBMCs, B-cell-depleted T cells, or T cells were the source of the cDNA or gDNA that made up the material.

The genes are TRBV27 and TRBJ2-6, with D perhaps TRBD1 (6 bases). This receptor was obtained from a woman aged 25-40 years who had been exposed to COVID-19. Specimen: PBMCs or T cells enriched from blood (not recorded which). CDR3 sequence: CASSLAGAGANVLTF. The DNA for the CDR3 is TGTGCCAGCAGTTTAGCAGGGGCTGGGGCCAACGTCCTGACTTTC. The whole variable domain, remainder taken from reference TRBV27 and TRBJ2-6, is EAQVTQNPRYLITVTGKKLTVTCSQNMNHEYMSWYRQDPGLGLRQIYYSMNVEVTDKGDVPEGYKVSRKEKRNFPLILESPSPNQTSLYFCASSLAGAGANVLTFGAGSRLTVL.